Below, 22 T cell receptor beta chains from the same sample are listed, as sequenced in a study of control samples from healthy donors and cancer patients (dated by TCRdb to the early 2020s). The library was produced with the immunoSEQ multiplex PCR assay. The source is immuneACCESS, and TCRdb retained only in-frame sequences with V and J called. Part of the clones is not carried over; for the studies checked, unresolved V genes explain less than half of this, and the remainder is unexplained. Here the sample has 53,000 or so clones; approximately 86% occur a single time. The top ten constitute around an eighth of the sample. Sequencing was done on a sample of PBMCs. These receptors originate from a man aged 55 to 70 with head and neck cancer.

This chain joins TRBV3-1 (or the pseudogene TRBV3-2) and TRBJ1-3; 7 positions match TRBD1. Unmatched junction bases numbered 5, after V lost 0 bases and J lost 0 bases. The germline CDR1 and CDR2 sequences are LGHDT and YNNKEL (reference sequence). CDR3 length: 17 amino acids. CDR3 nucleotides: TGTGCCAGCAGCCAAGATAGGGGGACAGCCTCTGGAAACACCATATATTTT. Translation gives CASSQDRGTASGNTIYF.

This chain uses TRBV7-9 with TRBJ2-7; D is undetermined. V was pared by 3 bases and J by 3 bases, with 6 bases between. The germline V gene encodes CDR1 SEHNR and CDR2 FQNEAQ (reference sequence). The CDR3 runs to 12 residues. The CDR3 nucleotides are TGTGCCAGCAGCTTGGTGGGCTACGAGCAGTACTTC. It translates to CASSLVGYEQYF.

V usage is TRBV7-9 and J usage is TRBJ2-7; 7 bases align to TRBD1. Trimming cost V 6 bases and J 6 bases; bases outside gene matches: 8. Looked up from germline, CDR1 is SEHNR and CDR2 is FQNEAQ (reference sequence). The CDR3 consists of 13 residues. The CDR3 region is CASREDRVGEQYF. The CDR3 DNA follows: TGTGCCAGCAGAGAAGACAGGGTCGGCGAGCAGTACTTC.

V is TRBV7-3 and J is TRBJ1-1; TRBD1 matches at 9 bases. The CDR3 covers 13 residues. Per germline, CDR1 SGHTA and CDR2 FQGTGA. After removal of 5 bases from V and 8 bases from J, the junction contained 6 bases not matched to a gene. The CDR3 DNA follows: TGTGCCAGCAGCAACGGACAGGGGAGAGAAGCTTTCTTT. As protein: CASSNGQGREAFF.

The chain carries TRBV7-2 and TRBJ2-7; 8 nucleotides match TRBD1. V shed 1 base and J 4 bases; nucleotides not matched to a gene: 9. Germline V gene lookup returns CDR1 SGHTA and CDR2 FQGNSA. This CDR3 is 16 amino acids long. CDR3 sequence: CASSLGWRQGLYEQYF. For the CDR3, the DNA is TGTGCCAGCAGCTTAGGTTGGAGACAGGGGTTATACGAGCAGTACTTC.

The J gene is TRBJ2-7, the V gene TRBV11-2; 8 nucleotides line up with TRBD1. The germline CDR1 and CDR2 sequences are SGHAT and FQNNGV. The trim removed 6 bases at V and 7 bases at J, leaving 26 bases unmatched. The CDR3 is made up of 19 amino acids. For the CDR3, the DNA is TGTGCCAGCAGGCCAGGGGGCTTGGGGCGGAGGGGTACTACGAAAGAGCAGTACTTC. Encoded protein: CASRPGGLGRRGTTKEQYF.

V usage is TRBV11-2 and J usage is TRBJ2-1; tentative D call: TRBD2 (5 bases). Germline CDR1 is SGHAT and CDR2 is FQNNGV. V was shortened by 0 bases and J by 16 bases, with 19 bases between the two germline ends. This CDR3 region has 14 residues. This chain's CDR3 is CASSLDLSGIPFFF. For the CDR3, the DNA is TGTGCCAGCAGCTTAGATCTGTCCGGGATCCCTTTCTTCTTC.

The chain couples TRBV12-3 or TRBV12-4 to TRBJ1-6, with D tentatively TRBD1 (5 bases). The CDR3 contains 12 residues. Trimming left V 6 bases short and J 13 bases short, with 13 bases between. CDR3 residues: CASSRRDPPLHF. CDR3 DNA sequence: TGTGCCAGCAGCCGCCGGGACCCCCCCCTCCACTTT.

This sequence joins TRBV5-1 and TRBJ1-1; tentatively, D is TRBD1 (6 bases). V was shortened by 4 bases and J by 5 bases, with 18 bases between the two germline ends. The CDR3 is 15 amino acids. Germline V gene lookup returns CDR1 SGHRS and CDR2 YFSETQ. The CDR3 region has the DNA TGCGCCAGCAGCCCGCTGAGCGGGGGCGGAACTGAAGCTTTCTTT. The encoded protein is CASSPLSGGGTEAFF. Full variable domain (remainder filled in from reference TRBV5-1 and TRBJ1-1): KAGVTQTPRYLIKTRGQQVTLSCSPISGHRSVSWYQQTPGQGLQFLFEYFSETQRNKGNFPGRFSGRQFSNSRSEMNVSTLELGDSALYLCASSPLSGGGTEAFFGQGTRLTVV.

The CDR3 DNA is TGTGCCAGCAGCTTAGAGGGGGGTCTGGGGACCCAGTACTTC. It encodes CASSLEGGLGTQYF. The chain joins TRBV7-9 to TRBJ2-5; D tentatively fits TRBD1 or TRBD2 (6 bases each). The CDR3 has 14 amino acids. Between the trimmed V and J ends, which lost 1 base and 7 bases, there was a span of 13 bases. CDR1 and CDR2 from the germline V gene are SEHNR and FQNEAQ (reference sequence).

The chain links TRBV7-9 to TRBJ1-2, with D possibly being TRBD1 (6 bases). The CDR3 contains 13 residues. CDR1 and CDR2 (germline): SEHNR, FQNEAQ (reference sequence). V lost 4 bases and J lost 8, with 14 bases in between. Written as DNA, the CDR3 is TGTGCCAGCAGCTCACCAGGGGTCCGGGGCTACACCTTC. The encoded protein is CASSSPGVRGYTF.

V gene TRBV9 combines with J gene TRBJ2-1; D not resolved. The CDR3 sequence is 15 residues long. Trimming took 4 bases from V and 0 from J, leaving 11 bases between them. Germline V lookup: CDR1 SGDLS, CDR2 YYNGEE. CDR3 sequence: CASSPSRSSYNEQFF. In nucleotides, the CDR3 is TGTGCCAGCAGCCCAAGCCGTAGCTCCTACAATGAGCAGTTCTTC.

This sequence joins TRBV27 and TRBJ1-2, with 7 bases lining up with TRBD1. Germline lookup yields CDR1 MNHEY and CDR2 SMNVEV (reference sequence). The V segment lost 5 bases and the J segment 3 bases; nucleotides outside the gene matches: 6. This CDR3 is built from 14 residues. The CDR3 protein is CASSPTGSHYGYTF. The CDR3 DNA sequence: TGTGCCAGCAGTCCGACAGGGTCCCACTATGGCTACACCTTC.

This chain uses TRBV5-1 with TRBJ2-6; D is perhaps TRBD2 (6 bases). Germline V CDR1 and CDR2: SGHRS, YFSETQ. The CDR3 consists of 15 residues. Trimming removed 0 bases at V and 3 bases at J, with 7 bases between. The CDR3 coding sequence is TGCGCCAGCAGCTTGGTCGGGGGTGGGGCCAACGTCCTGACTTTC. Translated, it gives CASSLVGGGANVLTF.

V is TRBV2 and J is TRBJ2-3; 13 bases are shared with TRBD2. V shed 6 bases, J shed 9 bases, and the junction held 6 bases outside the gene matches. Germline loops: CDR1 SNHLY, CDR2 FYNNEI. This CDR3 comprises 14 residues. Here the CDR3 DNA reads TGTGCCAGCAGCGGGACTAGCGGGAAGGTGACGCAGTATTTT. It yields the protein CASSGTSGKVTQYF.

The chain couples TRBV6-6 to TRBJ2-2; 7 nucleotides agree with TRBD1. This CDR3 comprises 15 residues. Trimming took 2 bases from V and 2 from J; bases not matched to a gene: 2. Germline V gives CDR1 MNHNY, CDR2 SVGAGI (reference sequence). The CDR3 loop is CASSYEGANTGELFF. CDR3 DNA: TGTGCCAGCAGTTACGAGGGGGCCAACACCGGGGAGCTGTTTTTT.

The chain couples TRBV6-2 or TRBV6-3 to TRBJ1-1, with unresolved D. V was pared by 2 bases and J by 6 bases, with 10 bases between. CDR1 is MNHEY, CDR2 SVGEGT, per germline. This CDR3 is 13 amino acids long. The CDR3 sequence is CASSYAGIPEAFF. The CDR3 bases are TGTGCCAGCAGTTACGCGGGGATTCCTGAAGCTTTCTTT.

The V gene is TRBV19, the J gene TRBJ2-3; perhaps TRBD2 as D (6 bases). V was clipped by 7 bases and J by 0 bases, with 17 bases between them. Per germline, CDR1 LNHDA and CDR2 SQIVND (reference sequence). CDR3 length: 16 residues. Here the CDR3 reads CASTMRRVPSTDTQYF. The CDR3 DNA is TGTGCCAGTACTATGAGGAGGGTCCCTAGCACAGATACGCAGTATTTT. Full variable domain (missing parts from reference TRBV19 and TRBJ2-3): DGGITQSPKYLFRKEGQNVTLSCEQNLNHDAMYWYRQDPGQGLRLIYYSQIVNDFQKGDIAEGYSVSREKKESFPLTVTSAQKNPTAFYLCASTMRRVPSTDTQYFGPGTRLTVL.

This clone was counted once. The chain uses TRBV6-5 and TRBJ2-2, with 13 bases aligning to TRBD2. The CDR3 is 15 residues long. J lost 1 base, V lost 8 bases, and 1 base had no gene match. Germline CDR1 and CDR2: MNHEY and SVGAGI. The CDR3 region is CASRLAGGNTGELFF. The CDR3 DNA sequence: TGTGCCAGCCGACTAGCGGGAGGGAACACCGGGGAGCTGTTTTTT.

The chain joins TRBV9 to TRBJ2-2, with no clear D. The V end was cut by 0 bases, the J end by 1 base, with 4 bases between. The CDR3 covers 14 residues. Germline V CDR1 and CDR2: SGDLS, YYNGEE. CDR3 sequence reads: CASSVAQNTGELFF. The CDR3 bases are TGTGCCAGCAGCGTAGCACAGAACACCGGGGAGCTGTTTTTT.

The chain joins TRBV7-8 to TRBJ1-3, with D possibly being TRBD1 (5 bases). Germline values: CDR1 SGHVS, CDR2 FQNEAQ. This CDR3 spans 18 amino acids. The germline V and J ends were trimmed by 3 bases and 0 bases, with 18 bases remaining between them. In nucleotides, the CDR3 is TGTGCCAGCAGCTTTCTGAGGACACCTAAATCCTCTGGAAACACCATATATTTT. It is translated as CASSFLRTPKSSGNTIYF. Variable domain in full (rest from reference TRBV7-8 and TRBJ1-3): GAGVSQSPRYKVAKRGQDVALRCDPISGHVSLFWYQQALGQGPEFLTYFQNEAQLDKSGLPSDRFFAERPEGSVSTLKIQRTQQEDSAVYLCASSFLRTPKSSGNTIYFGEGSWLTVV.

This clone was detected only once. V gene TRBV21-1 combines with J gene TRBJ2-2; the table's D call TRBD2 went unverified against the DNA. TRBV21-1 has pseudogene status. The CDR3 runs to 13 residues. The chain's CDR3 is CASSAQGGGELFF. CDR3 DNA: TGTGCCAGCAGCGCTCAGGGAGGCGGGGAGCTGTTTTTT.